This TCR beta chain was captured by sequencing in a study of blood T cell repertoires in COVID-19. Libraries were prepared by immunoSEQ multiplex PCR; TCRdb keeps only in-frame clonotypes and omits some of them. The repertoire has a few hundred thousand clones, roughly 85% of them found once; the top ten carry about 2.4%. CDR1 and CDR2 from the germline V gene are SEHNR and FQNEAQ (reference sequence). The CDR3 is 15 amino acids. Trimming at V came to 5 bases and at J to 5 bases, leaving 8 bases not matched to a gene. This clone was observed once. The TCR originated in a woman aged 70-85 years with COVID-19, enrolled during active disease. The source material was peripheral blood. V and J are TRBV7-9 and TRBJ2-2; 7 nucleotides line up with TRBD1. The CDR3 bases are TGTGCCAGCAGCAAACCGGGACAGACAACCGGGGAGCTGTTTTTT. It specifies CASSKPGQTTGELFF. Full variable domain (outside the CDR3, taken from reference TRBV7-9 and TRBJ2-2): DTGVSQNPRHKITKRGQNVTFRCDPISEHNRLYWYRQTLGQGPEFLTYFQNEAQLEKSRLLSDRFSAERPKGSFSTLEIQRTEQGDSAMYLCASSKPGQTTGELFFGEGSRLTVL.